One and the same sample provided the 3 T cell receptor beta chains below, sequenced in a study of cytomegalovirus exposure and HLA in healthy donors. The PCR had 60 Vbeta and 13 Jbeta primers. The protocol was immunoSEQ multiplex PCR, while the TCRdb copy is restricted to in-frame clones and leaves out a portion. The sample contains approximately 170,000 clones, around 70% of which appear only once. The specimen sequenced was PBMCs. The receptors were sampled from a man younger than 35 in good health and CMV-seropositive.

This chain connects TRBV28 to TRBJ2-1, with 10 bases aligning to TRBD2. The J segment lost 5 bases and the V segment lost 8 bases, leaving 6 bases of the junction unmatched. CDR1 is MDHEN and CDR2 is SYDVKM in the germline V gene. There are 14 residues in the CDR3. The CDR3 sequence is CASLTSGKNNEQFF. For the CDR3, the DNA is TGTGCCAGCCTAACTAGCGGGAAAAACAATGAGCAGTTCTTC.

The chain recombines TRBV19 with TRBJ1-5; weak D call: TRBD1 (5 bases). The CDR3 covers 13 residues. Deletions cut 7 bases from V and 5 bases from J, with 12 bases between. CDR1 and CDR2 (germline): LNHDA, SQIVND (reference sequence). The CDR3 spells CASKIQGDQPQHF. CDR3 in DNA: TGTGCCAGTAAAATTCAGGGTGATCAGCCCCAGCATTTT.

The chain links TRBV30 to TRBJ2-1; TRBD2 agrees at 10 bases. Per germline, CDR1 GTSNPN and CDR2 SVGIG (reference sequence). This CDR3 has 14 amino acids. Trimming took 3 bases from V and 7 from J; bases not matched to a gene: 6. DNA for the CDR3: TGTGCCTGGAGAGCGGGAGGGCCGGGGAATGAGCAGTTCTTC. It translates to CAWRAGGPGNEQFF.